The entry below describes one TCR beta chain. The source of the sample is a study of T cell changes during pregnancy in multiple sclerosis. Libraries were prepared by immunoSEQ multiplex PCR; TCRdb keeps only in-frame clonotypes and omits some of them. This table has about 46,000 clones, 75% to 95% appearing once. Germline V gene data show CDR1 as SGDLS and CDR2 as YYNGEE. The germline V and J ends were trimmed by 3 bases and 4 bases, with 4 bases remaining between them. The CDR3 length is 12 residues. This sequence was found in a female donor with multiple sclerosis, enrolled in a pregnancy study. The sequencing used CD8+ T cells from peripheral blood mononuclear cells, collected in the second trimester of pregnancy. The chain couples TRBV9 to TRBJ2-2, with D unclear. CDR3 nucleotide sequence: TGTGCCAGCAGCGAAGCCACCGGGGAGCTGTTTTTT. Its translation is CASSEATGELFF.